A single sample gave rise to the 16 T cell receptor beta chains below, sequenced in a study of shared clonotypes between healthy human individuals. Sequencing was performed with immunoSEQ multiplex PCR; in TCRdb, only in-frame clones are kept and a portion is missing. The sample gives 2 million to 2.5 million clones, roughly 93% of which show up once; around 0.4% is in the top ten. What was sequenced was naive CD4+ T cells from PBMCs. Specified subset: CD45RA+ positively selected. The receptor set was obtained from a man younger than 35 in good health. Some clones in this sample may be carry-over from other donors' samples.

The rearrangement joins TRBV11-3 to TRBJ2-2; 9 bases match TRBD1. This CDR3 is built from 17 residues. The germline V gene encodes CDR1 SGHNT and CDR2 YENEEA. V lost 3 bases, J lost 4 bases, and 9 bases stayed unmatched. Here the CDR3 reads CASSFSAGQGTTGELFF. CDR3 DNA: TGTGCCAGCAGCTTCTCCGCCGGACAGGGGACCACCGGGGAGCTGTTTTTT.

This clone was seen a single time. The rearrangement links TRBV7-6 to TRBJ2-3, with TRBD2 matching 7 bases. V was clipped by 0 bases and J by 5 bases; unmatched bases: 5. From germline, CDR1 is SGHVS and CDR2 FNYEAQ. The CDR3 spans 15 residues. The CDR3 DNA reads as TGTGCCAGCAGCTTAGCGGGGGGGACGGGAGATACGCAGTATTTT. Protein sequence: CASSLAGGTGDTQYF.

The chain couples TRBV20-1 to TRBJ1-2, with a possible D match to TRBD1 (5 bases). V was cut by 5 bases and J by 12 bases, with 13 bases left in between. Germline values: CDR1 DFQATT, CDR2 SNEGSKA (reference sequence). This CDR3 has 10 residues. The CDR3 loop reads CSAPRGSDTF. The CDR3 coding sequence is TGCAGTGCTCCGAGGGGCAGCGACACCTTC.

The chain carries TRBV19 and TRBJ1-2, with D unclear. Per the germline V gene, CDR1 is LNHDA and CDR2 is SQIVND (reference sequence). The CDR3 has 15 residues. V was pared by 8 bases and J by 0 bases, with 16 bases between. DNA for the CDR3: TGTGCCAGTTGTAGGGCCGGGATAACTAACTATGGCTACACCTTC. Translated: CASCRAGITNYGYTF.

The chain uses TRBV7-9 and TRBJ2-6; D uncertain. Germline V gene lookup returns CDR1 SEHNR and CDR2 FQNEAQ (reference sequence). Trimming cost V 6 bases and J 4 bases, with 16 bases left between them. The CDR3 extends over 16 amino acids. The chain's CDR3 is CASSKVGTTGANVLTF. CDR3 DNA: TGTGCCAGCAGTAAAGTGGGCACTACGGGGGCCAACGTCCTGACTTTC.

The chain's CDR3 is CASLRRAGGRLKLFF. The CDR3 DNA reads as TGTGCCAGCCTCAGGCGGGCAGGGGGCCGGTTAAAACTGTTTTTT. The chain employs TRBV28 and TRBJ1-4; TRBD1 aligns across 8 bases. The CDR3 spans 15 residues. Germline V CDR1 and CDR2: MDHEN, SYDVKM. The junction had 15 bases not matched to a gene; V was cut back by 8 bases and J by 10 bases.

The chain recombines TRBV25-1 with TRBJ1-1; D gene ambiguous. Germline CDR1 reads MGHDK; CDR2 reads SYGVNS. Trimming took off 6 bases at V and 0 bases at J, with 8 bases between the two ends. There are 13 residues in the CDR3. The CDR3 sequence: CASSGSLNTEAFF. CDR3 DNA: TGTGCCAGCAGCGGGAGTTTGAACACTGAAGCTTTCTTT.

The J gene is TRBJ2-1, the V gene TRBV28; 10 bases match TRBD2. The V and J ends lost 6 bases and 2 bases, in that order; junction bases with no gene match: 7. From germline, CDR1 is MDHEN and CDR2 SYDVKM. The CDR3 totals 16 residues. CDR3 in DNA: TGTGCCAGCAGGAGCGGGAGGGCCGCAACCTACAATGAGCAGTTCTTC. Encoded protein: CASRSGRAATYNEQFF.

This clone was detected once. The CDR3 is CASSHPTGYSGELFF. Written as DNA, the CDR3 is TGTGCCAGCAGTCACCCGACAGGGTATAGCGGGGAGCTGTTTTTT. V is TRBV6-5 and J is TRBJ2-2; 7 bases line up with TRBD1. The germline V gene has CDR1 MNHEY and CDR2 SVGAGI. Unmatched junction bases numbered 10, after V lost 5 bases and J lost 7 bases. CDR3 length equals 15 residues.

This chain connects TRBV28 to TRBJ2-1, with a tentative D call TRBD2 (6 bases). There are 20 residues in the CDR3. Germline lookup yields CDR1 MDHEN and CDR2 SYDVKM. V was shortened by 6 bases and J by 2 bases, with 29 bases between the two germline ends. Here the CDR3 DNA reads TGTGCCAGCAGCTCCCCGACTCTGAGGAGGGCCCAAATCCCCTACAATGAGCAGTTCTTC. Amino acids: CASSSPTLRRAQIPYNEQFF. Full variable domain (outside the CDR3, taken from reference TRBV28 and TRBJ2-1): DVKVTQSSRYLVKRTGEKVFLECVQDMDHENMFWYRQDPGLGLRLIYFSYDVKMKEKGDIPEGYSVSREKKERFSLILESASTNQTSMYLCASSSPTLRRAQIPYNEQFFGPGTRLTVL.

The chain employs TRBV7-3 and TRBJ2-1; D not resolved. Trimming took off 2 bases at V and 5 bases at J, with 4 bases between the two ends. The CDR3 has 12 amino acids. CDR1 SGHTA and CDR2 FQGTGA come from the germline V gene. The CDR3 region is CASSLGHNEQFF. The CDR3 DNA follows: TGTGCCAGCAGCTTAGGGCACAATGAGCAGTTCTTC.

V is TRBV20-1 and J is TRBJ2-2; 7 positions agree with TRBD2. The CDR3 covers 11 residues. Trimming cost V 6 bases and J 9 bases; bases outside gene matches: 4. The germline V gene encodes CDR1 DFQATT and CDR2 SNEGSKA (reference sequence). In DNA, the CDR3 is TGCAGTGCAAGCGGGAACCGGGAGCTGTTTTTT. Protein product: CSASGNRELFF.

Worth noting for this clone: Other DNA sequences in the same sample also yield this CDR3. The V call is TRBV6-5, the J call TRBJ1-1; D gene ambiguous. The germline V and J ends were trimmed by 0 bases and 11 bases, with 7 bases remaining between them. Germline CDR1 reads MNHEY; CDR2 reads SVGAGI. The CDR3 covers 11 residues. The CDR3 DNA reads as TGTGCCAGCAGTTACTCCGGGGAGGCTTTCTTT. The encoded protein is CASSYSGEAFF.

The gene calls are TRBV5-1 and TRBJ2-5, with 9 bases lining up with TRBD2. After removal of 4 bases from V and 2 bases from J, the junction contained 9 bases not matched to a gene. Germline assignment: CDR1 SGHRS and CDR2 YFSETQ. The CDR3 has 16 residues. CDR3 DNA sequence: TGCGCCAGCAGCCCGGGGCCGACTAGCGGACAAGAGACCCAGTACTTC. Its protein is CASSPGPTSGQETQYF.

The rearrangement uses TRBV10-3 and TRBJ2-3, with D perhaps matching TRBD2 (6 bases). The CDR3 has 17 amino acids. Germline V CDR1 and CDR2: ENHRY, SYGVKD. Trimming pared 4 bases from V and 0 bases from J, leaving 17 bases between. In nucleotides, the CDR3 is TGTGCCATCAGTGCCGGGCGGGGCGGCTCTAGCACAGATACGCAGTATTTT. This translates into CAISAGRGGSSTDTQYF.

The rearrangement joins TRBV7-3 to TRBJ2-5, with 7 nucleotides matching TRBD1. Germline assignment: CDR1 SGHTA and CDR2 FQGTGA. V lost 5 bases to trimming and J lost 2 bases; unmatched junction nucleotides: 8. The CDR3 runs to 15 residues. Here the CDR3 reads CASSVGTAIQETQYF. The DNA of the CDR3 is TGTGCCAGCAGCGTCGGGACAGCTATACAAGAGACCCAGTACTTC. The full variable domain, with the rest looked up from reference TRBV7-3 and TRBJ2-5, is GAGVSQTPSNKVTEKGKYVELRCDPISGHTALYWYRQSLGQGPEFLIYFQGTGAADDSGLPNDRFFAVRPEGSVSTLKIQRTERGDSAVYLCASSVGTAIQETQYFGPGTRLLVL.